The next 32 T cell receptor beta chains were all read from a single sample in a study of Graves' ophthalmopathy and Graves' hyperthyroidism. Investigators amplified TCR beta CDR3 regions from RNA transcripts. The first round was an RT-PCR with HTBI primers, and the second round was a multiplex PCR. Each CDR3 protein is one row after TCRdb ran MiXCR on the multiplex PCR reads. The table lists 400,000 or so distinct CDR3 sequences, 15% to 19% of them singletons. Sequencing was carried out using peripheral blood. The receptors derive from a woman between 18 and 29 years old with stable Graves' hyperthyroidism.

This clonotype came up many times. This chain uses TRBV18 with TRBJ1-5; 8 bases are a match to TRBD1. This CDR3 has 15 amino acids. Germline V gene sequence: CDR1 KGHSH, CDR2 LQKENI. V shed 3 bases, J shed 4 bases, and the junction held 5 bases outside the gene matches. DNA for the CDR3: TGTGCCAGCTCACCTAACCGGACAGGGAATCAGCCCCAGCATTTT. This gives the protein CASSPNRTGNQPQHF. The full variable domain, with the rest looked up from reference TRBV18 and TRBJ1-5, is NAGVMQNPRHLVRRRGQEARLRCSPMKGHSHVYWYRQLPEEGLKFMVYLQKENIIDESGMPKERFSAEFPKEGPSILRIQQVVRGDSAAYFCASSPNRTGNQPQHFGDGTRLSIL.

This rearrangement joins TRBV20-1 to TRBJ2-7, with D hard to call. Germline V gene lookup returns CDR1 DFQATT and CDR2 SNEGSKA (reference sequence). There are 12 residues in the CDR3. The V end was cut by 6 bases, the J end by 5 bases, with 14 bases between. The CDR3 DNA reads as TGCAGTGCCCTTGGGCTTCCCAACGAGCAGTACTTC. It is translated as CSALGLPNEQYF.

This clonotype was observed many times. The chain links TRBV6-2 or TRBV6-3 to TRBJ2-4, with 7 bases aligning to TRBD2. This CDR3 spans 20 amino acids. Germline V lookup: CDR1 MNHEY, CDR2 SVGEGT. J gave up 0 bases and V 2 bases, and 16 bases lay outside the gene matches. CDR3 nucleotide sequence: TGTGCCAGCAGTTACCCAACCTATATGGCGGGGGAACTAGCCAAAAACATTCAGTACTTC. Its translation: CASSYPTYMAGELAKNIQYF.

This clonotype has a count of ten or more. The chain has TRBV11-2 and TRBJ2-5, with D possibly TRBD1 on 6 matching bases. V gave up 5 bases and J gave up 5 bases, with 15 bases separating them. CDR3 length: 14 amino acids. Germline assignment: CDR1 SGHAT and CDR2 FQNNGV. The CDR3 loop is CASSLTGNVETQYF. DNA for the CDR3: TGTGCCAGCAGCCTTACAGGGAACGTGGAGACCCAGTACTTC.

This clonotype was seen at least ten times. Compared with germline, one end of the junction differs, possibly owing to a read error. This CDR3 reads CAGRISTGGNQPQHF. For the CDR3, the DNA is TGTGCCGGCAGAATCTCGACAGGGGGGAATCAGCCCCAGCATTTT. This rearrangement joins TRBV12-3 or TRBV12-4 to TRBJ1-5; the match to TRBD1 covers 9 bases. The CDR3 has 15 residues.

This rearrangement joins TRBV11-2 to TRBJ1-1; 9 bases are shared with TRBD1. Germline values: CDR1 SGHAT, CDR2 FQNNGV. CDR3 size: 16 residues. J gave up 1 base and V 6 bases, and 9 bases lay outside the gene matches. The CDR3 spells CASRAPGQGRNTEAFF. CDR3 bases: TGTGCCAGCAGAGCTCCGGGACAGGGAAGGAACACTGAAGCTTTCTTT. Together with reference TRBV11-2 and TRBJ1-1, the CDR3 gives the full variable domain: EAGVAQSPRYKIIEKRQSVAFWCNPISGHATLYWYQQILGQGPKLLIQFQNNGVVDDSQLPKDRFSAERLKGVDSTLKIQPAKLEDSAVYLCASRAPGQGRNTEAFFGQGTRLTVV.

This clonotype has ten or more counts. V is TRBV7-9 and J is TRBJ2-7, with D possibly being TRBD1 (6 bases). V was trimmed by 2 bases and J by 5 bases, leaving 13 bases between them. The CDR3 is 14 residues long. Germline V gene lookup returns CDR1 SEHNR and CDR2 FQNEAQ (reference sequence). The chain's CDR3 is CASSLRNRAHEQYF. CDR3 nucleotides: TGTGCCAGCAGCTTACGTAACAGGGCCCACGAGCAGTACTTC.

This clonotype has only a few counts. The V call is TRBV12-3 or TRBV12-4, the J call TRBJ1-3, with D uncertain. The germline V and J ends were trimmed by 5 bases and 2 bases, with 7 bases remaining between them. The CDR3 has 13 amino acids. The CDR3 sequence: CASSKGPGNTIYF. CDR3 DNA: TGTGCCAGCAGTAAGGGCCCTGGAAACACCATATATTTT.

The chain combines TRBV10-2 with TRBJ1-5, with a possible D match to TRBD1 (6 bases). V lost 4 bases to trimming and J lost 2 bases, with 9 bases between them. The length of the CDR3 is 14 residues. CDR1 and CDR2 from the germline V gene are WSHSY and SAAADI. CDR3 loop: CASSGGLGNQPQHF. In DNA form, the CDR3 reads TGCGCCAGCAGTGGGGGGCTTGGCAATCAGCCCCAGCATTTT.

This clonotype was picked up many times. The chain is built from TRBV12-3 or TRBV12-4 and TRBJ2-7; 7 bases are a match to TRBD2. The V segment lost 5 bases and the J segment 6 bases; nucleotides outside the gene matches: 7. CDR3 length equals 13 residues. Here the CDR3 DNA reads TGTGCCAGCAGTCCGAGCGGGGCCTCCGAGCAGTACTTC. It specifies CASSPSGASEQYF.

As concerns this clonotype: One end of the junction varies from germline; a read error may be responsible. V usage is TRBV11-1 and J usage is TRBJ2-7; D remains unclear. Germline CDR1 reads SGHAT; CDR2 reads FQDESV (reference sequence). The CDR3 consists of 11 residues. This CDR3 reads CASSLFDGPTF. The DNA for the CDR3 is TGTGCCAGCAGCTTATTTGACGGACCCACCTTC. Using reference TRBV11-1 and TRBJ2-7 for the parts outside the CDR3, the full variable domain is EAEVAQSPRYKITEKSQAVAFWCDPISGHATLYWYRQILGQGPELLVQFQDESVVDDSQLPKDRFSAERLKGVDSTLKIQPAELGDSAMYLCASSLFDGPTFGPGTRLTVT.

The gene calls are TRBV6-5 and TRBJ1-1; possibly TRBD1 for D (6 bases). The CDR3 covers 14 residues. Trimming removed 2 bases from V and 4 bases from J, with 11 bases in between. CDR1 is MNHEY, CDR2 SVGAGI, per germline. The CDR3 loop is CASSYNREGTEAFF. The CDR3 DNA reads as TGTGCCAGCAGTTACAACAGGGAGGGCACTGAAGCTTTCTTT.

This clonotype was seen many times. CDR3 protein: CSVNRQDGRQYF. In DNA form, the CDR3 reads TGCAGCGTTAACCGACAGGACGGCCGCCAGTACTTC. The chain uses TRBV29-1 and TRBJ2-5; D is perhaps TRBD1 (6 bases). The germline V gene encodes CDR1 SQVTM and CDR2 ANQGSEA. Trimming pared 5 bases from V and 10 bases from J, leaving 17 bases between. The length of the CDR3 is 12 residues.

This clonotype was counted at least ten times. The genes are TRBV11-3 and TRBJ2-7; D might be TRBD1 or TRBD2, each matching 5 bases. Per germline, CDR1 SGHNT and CDR2 YENEEA. The CDR3 has 15 amino acids. The V and J ends lost 3 bases and 6 bases respectively, with 18 bases between them. CDR3 amino acids: CASSFKGDPLGEQYF. The CDR3 DNA reads TGTGCCAGCAGCTTCAAAGGGGACCCTCTCGGCGAGCAGTACTTC.

In its sample, this clonotype was seen many times. CDR3: CASSPTLNSPLHF. CDR3 bases: TGTGCCAGCAGTCCCACCCTCAATTCACCCCTCCACTTT. The chain recombines TRBV27 with TRBJ1-6; no definite D call. Looked up from germline, CDR1 is MNHEY and CDR2 is SMNVEV (reference sequence). The CDR3 consists of 13 residues. V lost 5 bases and J lost 7, with 9 bases in between.

This clonotype has ten or more counts. This sequence joins TRBV6-1 and TRBJ1-1; 8 nucleotides agree with TRBD1. The germline V gene has CDR1 MNHNS and CDR2 SASEGT. J gave up 5 bases and V 5 bases, and 13 bases lay outside the gene matches. The CDR3 has 16 amino acids. The CDR3 coding sequence is TGTGCCAGCAGTACACCTCCCACAGGGGGAGGGACTGAAGCTTTCTTT. It translates to CASSTPPTGGGTEAFF.

At least ten counts were recorded for this clonotype. The V gene is TRBV4-2, the J gene TRBJ1-1; 11 nucleotides align to TRBD1. Germline assignment: CDR1 LGHNA and CDR2 YNFKEQ. The CDR3 totals 21 residues. V gave up 4 bases and J gave up 0 bases; unmatched junction bases: 19. The CDR3 DNA follows: TGTGCCAGCAGCCCGAGAAGGACAGGGGGCGCAGAGAGTCAGCTGAACACTGAAGCTTTCTTT. This sequence encodes CASSPRRTGGAESQLNTEAFF.

This clonotype was seen repeatedly, ten times or more. V gene TRBV2 combines with J gene TRBJ1-1, with D uncertain. The CDR3 has 13 amino acids. V was shortened by 8 bases and J by 1 base, with 11 bases between the two germline ends. The germline CDR1 and CDR2 sequences are SNHLY and FYNNEI. The CDR3 protein is CASGGMWNTEAFF. CDR3 coding DNA: TGTGCCAGCGGAGGGATGTGGAACACTGAAGCTTTCTTT.

Ten or more counts support this clonotype. This chain connects TRBV19 to TRBJ1-5; D gene uncertain. There are 16 residues in the CDR3. V was shortened by 10 bases and J by 1 base, with 20 bases between the two germline ends. Germline values: CDR1 LNHDA, CDR2 SQIVND (reference sequence). The CDR3 here is CATSFLRGGSNQPQHF. The CDR3 coding sequence is TGTGCCACCTCTTTCCTCCGGGGAGGAAGCAATCAGCCCCAGCATTTT.

At least ten counts were recorded for this clonotype. The genes are TRBV12-3 or TRBV12-4 and TRBJ1-2, with a possible D match to TRBD1 (5 bases). This CDR3 comprises 16 residues. Trimming cost V 5 bases and J 2 bases, with 18 bases left between them. The CDR3 bases are TGTGCCAGCAGTGGGGTTCCAGGGTGGTCCAACTATGGCTACACCTTC. This gives the protein CASSGVPGWSNYGYTF.

This clonotype was observed a few times. Here the CDR3 reads CASAPGPANTEAFF. CDR3 sequence (DNA): TGTGCCTCCGCTCCCGGGCCCGCGAACACTGAAGCTTTCTTT. The J gene is TRBJ1-1, the V gene TRBV19; no clear D gene. The CDR3 contains 14 residues. The germline gives CDR1 LNHDA, CDR2 SQIVND (reference sequence). Deletions cut 11 bases from V and 1 base from J, with 17 bases between.

This clonotype has more than one count but fewer than ten. The rearrangement links TRBV20-1 to TRBJ2-5; D tentatively fits TRBD1 or TRBD2 (6 bases each). In germline, CDR1 is DFQATT, CDR2 SNEGSKA (reference sequence). V was pared by 3 bases and J by 5 bases, with 13 bases between. This CDR3 is 13 amino acids long. The CDR3 DNA is TGCAGTGCTAGTTACGGGGGCAGGGAGACCCAGTACTTC. Protein product: CSASYGGRETQYF.

V is TRBV7-3 and J is TRBJ1-2; D gene ambiguous. V was pared by 3 bases and J by 4 bases, with 12 bases between. The germline V gene encodes CDR1 SGHTA and CDR2 FQGTGA. This CDR3 is 14 amino acids long. The CDR3 sequence is CASSLDALAYGYTF. In DNA form, the CDR3 reads TGTGCCAGCAGCTTGGACGCCCTGGCCTATGGCTACACCTTC.

This clonotype appeared many times. The V gene is TRBV5-1, the J gene TRBJ2-5; D might be TRBD2 (7 bases). Looked up from germline, CDR1 is SGHRS and CDR2 is YFSETQ. Deletions cut 4 bases from V and 5 bases from J, with 21 bases between. The CDR3 totals 16 residues. CDR3 in DNA: TGCGCCAGCAGCCATGTCGTGCGGGGGCGAGGGGAGACCCAGTACTTC. Protein: CASSHVVRGRGETQYF.

This clonotype has a count of ten or more. J is TRBJ1-1 and V is TRBV5-4, with 7 positions matching TRBD1. CDR1 is SGHNT and CDR2 is YYREEE in the germline V gene (reference sequence). V lost 1 base, J lost 3 bases, and 9 bases stayed unmatched. This CDR3 has 16 residues. CDR3 in amino acids: CASSLLAGGLDTEAFF. In DNA form, the CDR3 reads TGTGCCAGCAGCTTGCTCGCAGGGGGGTTGGACACTGAAGCTTTCTTT.

V usage is TRBV28 and J usage is TRBJ2-7; D may correspond to TRBD1 or TRBD2 (5 bases each). Trimming shortened V by 5 bases and J by 0 bases, and 11 bases separated the two germline ends. The CDR3 is made up of 14 amino acids. Germline CDR1 and CDR2: MDHEN and SYDVKM. The DNA for the CDR3 is TGTGCCAGCAGTCTGGGACGGCTCTCCTACGAGCAGTACTTC. This gives the protein CASSLGRLSYEQYF.

The table lists this clonotype with a few counts. The genes are TRBV3-1 and TRBJ1-2, with D possibly TRBD1 on 5 matching bases. The CDR3 runs to 12 residues. Trimming pared 1 base from V and 7 bases from J, leaving 7 bases between. Looked up from germline, CDR1 is LGHDT and CDR2 is YNNKEL (reference sequence). CDR3 sequence reads: CASSQGDLGYTF. CDR3 sequence (DNA): TGTGCCAGCAGCCAAGGGGACCTTGGCTACACCTTC.

This clonotype was detected a few times. This clone may be a read error of a much larger clone one base away. The V call is TRBV4-1, the J call TRBJ1-5; TRBD1 might be the D (5 bases). The CDR3 loop spans 15 amino acids. Trimming pared 0 bases from V and 4 bases from J, leaving 10 bases between. CDR1 and CDR2 from the germline V gene are MGHRA and YSYEKL. DNA of the CDR3: TGCGCCAGCAGCCAAGATCGGGCAGGGAATCAGCCCCAGCATTTT. It codes for CASSQDRAGNQPQHF.

This clonotype appeared many times. This chain connects TRBV15 to TRBJ2-5; tentatively, D is TRBD1 (6 bases). V lost 0 bases, J lost 0 bases, and 11 bases lay in between. The CDR3 has 16 amino acids. Germline CDR1 LNHNV, CDR2 YYDKDF (reference sequence). The CDR3 reads CATSRDGTPYQETQYF. The DNA for the CDR3 is TGTGCCACCAGCAGAGATGGGACACCATACCAAGAGACCCAGTACTTC.

This clonotype was seen many times. The chain combines TRBV7-9 with TRBJ2-7; possibly TRBD1 for D (5 bases). This CDR3 contains 15 residues. The ends were cut back, 4 bases at V and 3 bases at J, with 16 bases in the middle. Looked up from germline, CDR1 is SEHNR and CDR2 is FQNEAQ (reference sequence). This chain's CDR3 is CASSSVGREGYEQYF. The CDR3 nucleotides read TGTGCCAGCAGCTCAGTGGGCAGGGAAGGCTACGAGCAGTACTTC.

This clonotype was recorded many times. The chain uses TRBV7-9 and TRBJ1-2; D is unclear. The CDR3 runs 14 residues. CDR1 and CDR2 (germline): SEHNR, FQNEAQ (reference sequence). The germline V and J ends were trimmed by 2 bases and 1 base, with 8 bases remaining between them. CDR3 coding DNA: TGTGCCAGCAGCTTATCTGAGGTTAACTATGGCTACACCTTC. It codes for CASSLSEVNYGYTF.

The genes are TRBV7-9 and TRBJ2-5, with TRBD2 as a possible D gene (5 bases). CDR3 length: 13 residues. The germline V and J ends were trimmed by 0 bases and 8 bases, with 10 bases remaining between them. Per the germline V gene, CDR1 is SEHNR and CDR2 is FQNEAQ (reference sequence). The CDR3 region has the DNA TGTGCCAGCAGCTTAGCCGGGGATTTCACCCAGTACTTC. This sequence encodes CASSLAGDFTQYF.